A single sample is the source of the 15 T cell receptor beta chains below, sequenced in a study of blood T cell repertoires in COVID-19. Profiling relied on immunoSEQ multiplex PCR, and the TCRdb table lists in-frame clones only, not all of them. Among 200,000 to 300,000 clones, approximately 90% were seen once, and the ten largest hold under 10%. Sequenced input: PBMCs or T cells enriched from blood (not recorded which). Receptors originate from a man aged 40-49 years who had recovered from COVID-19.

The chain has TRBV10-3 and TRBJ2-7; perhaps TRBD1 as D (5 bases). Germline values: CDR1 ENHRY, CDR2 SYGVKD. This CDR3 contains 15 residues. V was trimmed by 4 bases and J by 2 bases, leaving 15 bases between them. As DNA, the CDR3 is TGTGCCATCAGTGTGGTAGACAGTCAACCCTACGAGCAGTACTTC. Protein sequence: CAISVVDSQPYEQYF.

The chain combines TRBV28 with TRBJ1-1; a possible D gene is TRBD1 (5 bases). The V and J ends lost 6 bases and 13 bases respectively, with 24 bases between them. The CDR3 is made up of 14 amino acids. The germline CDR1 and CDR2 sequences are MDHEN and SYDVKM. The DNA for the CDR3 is TGTGCCAGCAGACAACGCCACAGGTCCTCACAAGGTTTCTTT. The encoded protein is CASRQRHRSSQGFF.

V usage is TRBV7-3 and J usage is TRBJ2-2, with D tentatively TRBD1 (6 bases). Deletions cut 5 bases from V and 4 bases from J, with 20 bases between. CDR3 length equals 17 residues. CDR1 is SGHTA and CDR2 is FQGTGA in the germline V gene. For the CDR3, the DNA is TGTGCCAGCAGCCCCGGGCAGGGGCGAATGGGCACCGGGGAGCTGTTTTTT. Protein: CASSPGQGRMGTGELFF.

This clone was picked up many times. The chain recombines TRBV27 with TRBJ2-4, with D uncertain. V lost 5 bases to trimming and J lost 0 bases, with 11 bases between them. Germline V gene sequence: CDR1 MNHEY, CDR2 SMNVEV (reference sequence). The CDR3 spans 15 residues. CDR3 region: CASSELTLAKNIQYF. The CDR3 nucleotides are TGTGCCAGCAGTGAGCTGACTTTAGCCAAAAACATTCAGTACTTC.

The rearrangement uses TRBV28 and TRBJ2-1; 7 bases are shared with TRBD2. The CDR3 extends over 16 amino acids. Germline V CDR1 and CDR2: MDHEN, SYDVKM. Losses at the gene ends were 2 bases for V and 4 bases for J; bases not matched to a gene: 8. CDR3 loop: CASSLVGGSVYNEQFF. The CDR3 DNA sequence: TGTGCCAGCAGTTTAGTGGGCGGGAGTGTTTACAATGAGCAGTTCTTC.

The CDR3 loop reads CASSESHSYEQYF. DNA for the CDR3: TGTGCCAGCAGTGAGTCACACTCCTACGAGCAGTACTTC. The rearrangement links TRBV6-1 to TRBJ2-7; no clear D. V was pared by 3 bases and J by 0 bases, with 6 bases between. Germline V gene lookup returns CDR1 MNHNS and CDR2 SASEGT. CDR3 length: 13 residues.

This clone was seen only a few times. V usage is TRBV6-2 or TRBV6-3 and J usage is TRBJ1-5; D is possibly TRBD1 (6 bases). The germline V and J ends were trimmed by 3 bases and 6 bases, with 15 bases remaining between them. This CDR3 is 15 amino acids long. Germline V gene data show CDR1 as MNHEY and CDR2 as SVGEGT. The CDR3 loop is CASSYTQGYSQPQHF. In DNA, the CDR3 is TGTGCCAGCAGTTATACACAGGGATACAGTCAGCCCCAGCATTTT.

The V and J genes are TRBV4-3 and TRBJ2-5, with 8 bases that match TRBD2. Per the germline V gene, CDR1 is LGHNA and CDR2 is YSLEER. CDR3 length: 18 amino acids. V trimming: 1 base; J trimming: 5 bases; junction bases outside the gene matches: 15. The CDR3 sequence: CASSQGENHWAGGETQYF. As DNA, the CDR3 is TGCGCCAGCAGCCAAGGAGAAAATCATTGGGCGGGAGGTGAGACCCAGTACTTC.

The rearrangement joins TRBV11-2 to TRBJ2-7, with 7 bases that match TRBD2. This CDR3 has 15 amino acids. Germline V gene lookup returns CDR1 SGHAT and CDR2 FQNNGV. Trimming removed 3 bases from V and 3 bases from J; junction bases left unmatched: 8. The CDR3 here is CASSFLGLEIYEQYF. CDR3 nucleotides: TGTGCCAGCAGCTTTCTTGGACTAGAAATCTACGAGCAGTACTTC.

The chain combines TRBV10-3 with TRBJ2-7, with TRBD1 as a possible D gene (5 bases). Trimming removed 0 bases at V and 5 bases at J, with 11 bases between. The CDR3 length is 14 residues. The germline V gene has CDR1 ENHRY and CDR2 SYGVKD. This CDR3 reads CAISESQGGHEQYF. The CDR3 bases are TGTGCCATCAGTGAGTCCCAGGGCGGCCACGAGCAGTACTTC.

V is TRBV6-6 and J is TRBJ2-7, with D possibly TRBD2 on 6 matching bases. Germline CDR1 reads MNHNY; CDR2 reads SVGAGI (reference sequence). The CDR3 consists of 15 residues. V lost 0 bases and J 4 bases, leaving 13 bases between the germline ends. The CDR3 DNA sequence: TGTGCCAGCAGTTACTCTGGCGGGGCGGGGTACGAGCAGTACTTC. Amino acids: CASSYSGGAGYEQYF.

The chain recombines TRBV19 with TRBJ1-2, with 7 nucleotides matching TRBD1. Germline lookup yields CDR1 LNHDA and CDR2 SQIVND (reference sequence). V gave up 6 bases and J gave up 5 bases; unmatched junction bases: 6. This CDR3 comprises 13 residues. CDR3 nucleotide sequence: TGTGCCAGTAGGGGGACAGAAATGTATGGCTACACCTTC. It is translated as CASRGTEMYGYTF. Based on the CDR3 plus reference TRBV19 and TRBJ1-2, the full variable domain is DGGITQSPKYLFRKEGQNVTLSCEQNLNHDAMYWYRQDPGQGLRLIYYSQIVNDFQKGDIAEGYSVSREKKESFPLTVTSAQKNPTAFYLCASRGTEMYGYTFGSGTRLTVV.

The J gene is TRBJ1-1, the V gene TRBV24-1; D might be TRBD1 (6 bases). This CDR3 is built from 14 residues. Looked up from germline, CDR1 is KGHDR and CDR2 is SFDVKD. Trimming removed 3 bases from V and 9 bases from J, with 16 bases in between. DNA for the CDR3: TGTGCCACCAGTGATAATCGGGGGGCCACGAAAGCTTTCTTT. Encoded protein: CATSDNRGATKAFF.

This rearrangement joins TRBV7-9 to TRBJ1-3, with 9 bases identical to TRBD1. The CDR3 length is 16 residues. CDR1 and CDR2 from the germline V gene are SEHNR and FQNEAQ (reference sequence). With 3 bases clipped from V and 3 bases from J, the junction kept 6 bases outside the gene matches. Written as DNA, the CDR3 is TGTGCCAGCAGCTTGGGGGACAGGGTTGGTGGAAACACCATATATTTT. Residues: CASSLGDRVGGNTIYF.

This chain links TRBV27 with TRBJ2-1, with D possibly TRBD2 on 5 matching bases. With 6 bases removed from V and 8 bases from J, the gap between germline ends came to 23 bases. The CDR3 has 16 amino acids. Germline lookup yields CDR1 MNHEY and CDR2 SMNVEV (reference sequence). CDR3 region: CASSLTRAARGDEQFF. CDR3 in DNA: TGTGCCAGCAGCCTCACTCGGGCGGCCCGGGGAGATGAGCAGTTCTTC.